A single sample is the source of the 21 T cell receptor beta chains below, sequenced in a study of shared clonotypes between healthy human individuals. The table came from immunoSEQ multiplex PCR; TCRdb's copy has only in-frame clones and leaves some out. The sample lists some 1,600,000 clones, approximately 98% seen once, with approximately 0.45% in the top ten. Sequences were obtained from naive CD4+ T cells sorted from blood. As to subset: CD45RA+ positively selected. The receptors shown here come from a man in his thirties or forties in good health.

The V gene is TRBV5-1, the J gene TRBJ2-2; D call uncertain. Trimming removed 3 bases from V and 4 bases from J, with 10 bases in between. The CDR3 has 14 residues. In germline, CDR1 is SGHRS, CDR2 YFSETQ. The chain's CDR3 is CASSYGESTGELFF. The CDR3 bases are TGCGCCAGCAGCTATGGCGAATCCACCGGGGAGCTGTTTTTT.

This chain uses TRBV6-1 with TRBJ1-2; D ambiguous. There are 12 residues in the CDR3. Germline V CDR1 and CDR2: MNHNS, SASEGT. Trimming left V 6 bases short and J 6 bases short, with 11 bases between. CDR3 nucleotides: TGTGCCAGCAGGGCCATGGGGAATGGCTACACCTTC. This encodes CASRAMGNGYTF.

The table lists this clone with a count of one. The chain uses TRBV5-1 and TRBJ2-7; TRBD2 might be the D (6 bases). V shed 4 bases and J shed 0 bases, with 14 bases lying between them. Germline CDR1 is SGHRS and CDR2 is YFSETQ. The CDR3 extends over 15 amino acids. CDR3 DNA: TGCGCCAGCAGCCCTGGACTACTCAGCTCCTACGAGCAGTACTTC. Its protein product is CASSPGLLSSYEQYF.

This chain uses TRBV10-3 with TRBJ2-1, with 8 nucleotides matching TRBD2. Germline CDR1 ENHRY, CDR2 SYGVKD. CDR3 length equals 17 residues. V shed 0 bases, J shed 7 bases, and the junction held 11 bases outside the gene matches. As DNA, the CDR3 is TGTGCCATCAGTGAGTCCCTCCCGGGACTAGTAGATAATGAGCAGTTCTTC. This translates into CAISESLPGLVDNEQFF.

This chain connects TRBV30 to TRBJ2-7; a possible D gene is TRBD2 (6 bases). The V gene's germline CDR1 is GTSNPN and CDR2 SVGIG (reference sequence). This CDR3 comprises 11 residues. Between the trimmed V and J ends, which lost 0 bases and 6 bases, there was a span of 6 bases. CDR3 sequence: CAWSVSGEQYF. In nucleotides, the CDR3 is TGTGCCTGGAGTGTTAGCGGCGAGCAGTACTTC.

The V call is TRBV5-5, the J call TRBJ2-7; maybe TRBD1 (5 bases). The CDR3 loop spans 14 amino acids. V lost 0 bases and J 5 bases, leaving 12 bases between the germline ends. The germline V gene encodes CDR1 SGHKS and CDR2 YYEKEE (reference sequence). For the CDR3, the DNA is TGTGCCAGCAGCTTGGGGGCAGGGAAAGACGAGCAGTACTTC. Amino acids: CASSLGAGKDEQYF.

This chain joins TRBV4-1 and TRBJ1-1; D ambiguous. The CDR3 loop spans 14 amino acids. Deletions cut 1 base from V and 0 bases from J, with 6 bases between. The germline V gene encodes CDR1 MGHRA and CDR2 YSYEKL. The chain's CDR3 is CASSQVVLNTEAFF. DNA for the CDR3: TGCGCCAGCAGCCAAGTTGTTTTGAACACTGAAGCTTTCTTT.

This clone came up once. The chain combines TRBV10-1 with TRBJ2-2, with D uncertain. The CDR3 covers 13 residues. Between the trimmed V and J ends, which lost 3 bases and 5 bases, there was a span of 7 bases. Germline CDR1 reads WNHNN; CDR2 reads SYGVQD (reference sequence). The CDR3 coding sequence is TGCGCCAGCAGTGAAGTAAGGACCGGGGAGCTGTTTTTT. It specifies CASSEVRTGELFF.

The CDR3 DNA sequence: TGTGCCACCAGCAGCCAACCGGGGGGCTTTGGCGGGGAGCTGTTTTTT. It encodes CATSSQPGGFGGELFF. The rearrangement links TRBV15 to TRBJ2-2, with D tentatively TRBD2 (7 bases). The CDR3 sequence is 16 residues long. Germline V lookup: CDR1 LNHNV, CDR2 YYDKDF (reference sequence). The V end lost 3 bases, the J end lost 7 bases, and 18 bases lay between the germline ends.

This rearrangement joins TRBV28 to TRBJ2-2, with D possibly matching TRBD1 (5 bases). The germline V gene encodes CDR1 MDHEN and CDR2 SYDVKM. The CDR3 is 15 residues long. Deletions cut 4 bases from V and 1 base from J, with 10 bases between. This CDR3 reads CASSWTQVNTGELFF. The CDR3 bases are TGTGCCAGCAGTTGGACACAGGTGAACACCGGGGAGCTGTTTTTT.

This CDR3 is CASNELAVNEQFF. Written as DNA, the CDR3 is TGTGCCAGCAACGAGCTAGCGGTAAATGAGCAGTTCTTC. This chain links TRBV2 with TRBJ2-1, with 7 bases aligning to TRBD2. The CDR3 loop spans 13 amino acids. Per the germline V gene, CDR1 is SNHLY and CDR2 is FYNNEI. Germline trimming cut 7 bases from V and 7 bases from J; bases unmatched to any gene: 7.

The chain links TRBV27 to TRBJ2-1; unclear D gene. CDR3 size: 14 residues. Between the trimmed V and J ends, which lost 2 bases and 5 bases, there was a span of 10 bases. In germline, CDR1 is MNHEY, CDR2 SMNVEV (reference sequence). CDR3 bases: TGTGCCAGCAGTTTAGGTAGGCCCCACAATGAGCAGTTCTTC. Its protein product is CASSLGRPHNEQFF.

This sequence joins TRBV28 and TRBJ1-5; the D is unclear. This CDR3 has 15 amino acids. The germline V gene encodes CDR1 MDHEN and CDR2 SYDVKM. Trimming cost V 2 bases and J 6 bases, with 14 bases left between them. The CDR3 sequence is CASSLGSQEFQPQHF. The CDR3 nucleotides are TGTGCCAGCAGTTTAGGGAGTCAGGAGTTTCAGCCCCAGCATTTT.

V gene TRBV19 combines with J gene TRBJ1-5; no reliable D call. This CDR3 is built from 12 residues. Per germline, CDR1 LNHDA and CDR2 SQIVND (reference sequence). Trimming stripped 6 bases from V and 7 bases from J, with 10 bases between. For the CDR3, the DNA is TGTGCCAGTAGCAGGCGAGAACAGCCCCAGCATTTT. Protein product: CASSRREQPQHF.

The chain employs TRBV5-1 and TRBJ1-1; 10 nucleotides match TRBD1. The CDR3 sequence is 15 residues long. Germline-derived CDR1 and CDR2 are SGHRS and YFSETQ. V dropped 4 bases and J dropped 3; count of bases not matched to a gene: 6. In DNA, the CDR3 is TGCGCCAGCAGCGGGAGGGGACAGGGGTACACTGAAGCTTTCTTT. This gives the protein CASSGRGQGYTEAFF.

The CDR3 sequence: CASRLQYGQSNQPQHF. As DNA, the CDR3 is TGTGCCAGCCGTTTGCAATACGGACAGAGCAATCAGCCCCAGCATTTT. The chain links TRBV19 to TRBJ1-5; D is possibly TRBD1 (6 bases). Between the trimmed V and J ends, which lost 9 bases and 1 base, there was a span of 19 bases. Germline CDR1 is LNHDA and CDR2 is SQIVND (reference sequence). This CDR3 region has 16 residues. Supplemented by reference TRBV19 and TRBJ1-5, the full variable domain reads DGGITQSPKYLFRKEGQNVTLSCEQNLNHDAMYWYRQDPGQGLRLIYYSQIVNDFQKGDIAEGYSVSREKKESFPLTVTSAQKNPTAFYLCASRLQYGQSNQPQHFGDGTRLSIL.

Concerning this clone itself: In the same sample, other DNA sequences code for this CDR3. The V and J genes are TRBV5-1 and TRBJ2-2; 9 positions match TRBD1. The CDR3 loop spans 15 amino acids. The junction had 5 bases not matched to a gene; V was cut back by 3 bases and J by 5 bases. The germline V gene has CDR1 SGHRS and CDR2 YFSETQ. The CDR3 DNA is TGCGCCAGCAGCTCGGGACAGGGAAGAACCGGGGAGCTGTTTTTT. Its protein product is CASSSGQGRTGELFF.

The rearrangement uses TRBV7-9 and TRBJ2-7, with D uncertain. The CDR3 totals 14 residues. Per the germline V gene, CDR1 is SEHNR and CDR2 is FQNEAQ (reference sequence). V lost 1 base to trimming and J lost 2 bases, with 9 bases between them. CDR3 protein: CASSLEGATYEQYF. In DNA, the CDR3 is TGTGCCAGCAGCTTAGAGGGTGCGACCTACGAGCAGTACTTC.

This chain connects TRBV5-1 to TRBJ2-7; TRBD1 matches at 10 bases. The CDR3 loop spans 15 amino acids. V gave up 3 bases and J gave up 2 bases; unmatched junction bases: 5. Germline V gene lookup returns CDR1 SGHRS and CDR2 YFSETQ. CDR3 residues: CASSSRGQGTYEQYF. The CDR3 DNA follows: TGCGCCAGCAGCTCCCGGGGACAGGGGACCTACGAGCAGTACTTC.

This chain connects TRBV18 to TRBJ2-7, with a weak D call TRBD2 (6 bases). The CDR3 contains 15 residues. Trimming cost V 5 bases and J 6 bases, with 20 bases left between them. In germline, CDR1 is KGHSH, CDR2 LQKENI. CDR3 residues: CASSGATGLLSEQYF. CDR3 DNA sequence: TGTGCCAGCTCAGGGGCCACGGGACTCTTAAGCGAGCAGTACTTC.

V gene TRBV28 combines with J gene TRBJ1-4; D unclear. Germline CDR1 and CDR2: MDHEN and SYDVKM. The germline V and J ends were trimmed by 8 bases and 0 bases, with 19 bases remaining between them. CDR3 size: 17 residues. CDR3 nucleotide sequence: TGTGCCAGCGGTCCCGAAACCATTCTTGCAACTAATGAAAAACTGTTTTTT. Translation: CASGPETILATNEKLFF.